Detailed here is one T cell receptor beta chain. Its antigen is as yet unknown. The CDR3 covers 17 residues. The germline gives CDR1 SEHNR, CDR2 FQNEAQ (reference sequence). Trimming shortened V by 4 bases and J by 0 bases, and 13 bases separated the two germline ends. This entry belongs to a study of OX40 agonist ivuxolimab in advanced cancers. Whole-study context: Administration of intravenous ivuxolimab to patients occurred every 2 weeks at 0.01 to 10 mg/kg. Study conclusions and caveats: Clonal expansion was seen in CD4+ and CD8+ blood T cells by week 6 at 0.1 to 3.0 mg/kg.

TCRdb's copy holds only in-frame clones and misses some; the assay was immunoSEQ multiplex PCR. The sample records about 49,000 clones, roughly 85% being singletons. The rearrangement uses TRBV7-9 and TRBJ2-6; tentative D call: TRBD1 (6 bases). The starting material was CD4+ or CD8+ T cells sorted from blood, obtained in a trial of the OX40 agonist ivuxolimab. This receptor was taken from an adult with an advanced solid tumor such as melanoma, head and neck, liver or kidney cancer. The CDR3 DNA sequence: TGTGCCAGCAGCTCGGGACACGACTTCTCTGGGGCCAACGTCCTGACTTTC. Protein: CASSSGHDFSGANVLTF.